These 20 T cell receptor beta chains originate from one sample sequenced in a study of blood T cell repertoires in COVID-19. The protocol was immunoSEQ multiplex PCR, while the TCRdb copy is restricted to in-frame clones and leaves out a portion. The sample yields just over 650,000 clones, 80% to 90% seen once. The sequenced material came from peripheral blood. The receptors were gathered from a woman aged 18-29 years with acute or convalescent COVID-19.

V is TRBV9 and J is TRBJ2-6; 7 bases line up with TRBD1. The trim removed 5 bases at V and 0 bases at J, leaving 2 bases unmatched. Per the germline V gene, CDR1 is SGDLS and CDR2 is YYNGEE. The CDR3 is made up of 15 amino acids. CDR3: CASRGTASGANVLTF. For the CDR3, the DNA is TGTGCCAGCAGGGGGACAGCCTCTGGGGCCAACGTCCTGACTTTC.

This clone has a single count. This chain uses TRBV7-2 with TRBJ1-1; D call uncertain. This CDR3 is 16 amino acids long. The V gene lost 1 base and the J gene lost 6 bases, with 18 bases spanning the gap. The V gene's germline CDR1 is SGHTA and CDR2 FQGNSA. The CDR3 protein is CASSLESVRLTAEAFF. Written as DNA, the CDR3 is TGTGCCAGCAGCTTAGAAAGCGTCAGACTGACCGCTGAAGCTTTCTTT.

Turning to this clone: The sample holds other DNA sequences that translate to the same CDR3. The CDR3 coding sequence is TGTGCCTGGAGCAGGACAGGCACGAACACTGAAGCTTTCTTT. It codes for CAWSRTGTNTEAFF. The chain combines TRBV30 with TRBJ1-1; 7 nucleotides align to TRBD1. With 3 bases clipped from V and 1 base from J, the junction kept 5 bases outside the gene matches. Germline CDR1 GTSNPN, CDR2 SVGIG (reference sequence). The CDR3 runs to 14 residues. Full variable domain (outside the CDR3, taken from reference TRBV30 and TRBJ1-1): SQTIHQWPATLVQPVGSPLSLECTVEGTSNPNLYWYRQAAGRGLQLLFYSVGIGQISSEVPQNLSASRPQDRQFILSSKKLLLSDSGFYLCAWSRTGTNTEAFFGQGTRLTVV.

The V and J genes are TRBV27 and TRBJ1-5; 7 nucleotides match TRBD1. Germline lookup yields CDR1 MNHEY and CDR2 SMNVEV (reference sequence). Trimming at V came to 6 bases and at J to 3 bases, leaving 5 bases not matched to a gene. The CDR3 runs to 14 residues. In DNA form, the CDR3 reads TGTGCCAGCAGCGCGGGACAGCCCAATCAGCCCCAGCATTTT. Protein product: CASSAGQPNQPQHF.

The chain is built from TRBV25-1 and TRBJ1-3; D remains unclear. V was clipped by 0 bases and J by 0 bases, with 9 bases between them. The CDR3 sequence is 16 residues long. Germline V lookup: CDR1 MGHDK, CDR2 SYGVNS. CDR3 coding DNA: TGTGCCAGCAGTGAATATATTGACTTCTCTGGAAACACCATATATTTT. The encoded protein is CASSEYIDFSGNTIYF.

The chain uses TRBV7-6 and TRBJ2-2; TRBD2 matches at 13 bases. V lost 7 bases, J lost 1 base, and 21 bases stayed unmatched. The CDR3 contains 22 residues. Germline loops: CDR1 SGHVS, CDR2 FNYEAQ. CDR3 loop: CASKNPPPTGTSGAQNTGELFF. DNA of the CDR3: TGTGCCAGCAAAAACCCCCCCCCAACAGGGACTAGCGGGGCCCAGAACACCGGGGAGCTGTTTTTT.

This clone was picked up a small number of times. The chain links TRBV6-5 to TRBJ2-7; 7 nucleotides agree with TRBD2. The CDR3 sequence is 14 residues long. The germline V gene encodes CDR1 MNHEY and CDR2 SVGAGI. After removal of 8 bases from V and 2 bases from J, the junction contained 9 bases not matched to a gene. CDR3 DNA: TGTGCCAGCCTAACGGGGAGGGCCGCCTACGAGCAGTACTTC. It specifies CASLTGRAAYEQYF.

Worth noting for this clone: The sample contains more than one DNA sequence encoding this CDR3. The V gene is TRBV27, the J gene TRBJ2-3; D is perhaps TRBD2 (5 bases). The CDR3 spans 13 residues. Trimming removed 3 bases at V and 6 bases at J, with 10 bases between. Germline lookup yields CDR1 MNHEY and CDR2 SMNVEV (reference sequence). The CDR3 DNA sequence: TGTGCCAGCAGTTTTGGGGAGACCGATACGCAGTATTTT. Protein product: CASSFGETDTQYF.

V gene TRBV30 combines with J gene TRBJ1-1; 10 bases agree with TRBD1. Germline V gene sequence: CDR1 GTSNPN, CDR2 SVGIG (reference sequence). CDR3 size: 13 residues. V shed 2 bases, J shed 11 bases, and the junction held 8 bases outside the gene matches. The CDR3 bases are TGTGCCTGGAGTCCGGACAGGGGGATGGAGGCTTTCTTT. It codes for CAWSPDRGMEAFF.

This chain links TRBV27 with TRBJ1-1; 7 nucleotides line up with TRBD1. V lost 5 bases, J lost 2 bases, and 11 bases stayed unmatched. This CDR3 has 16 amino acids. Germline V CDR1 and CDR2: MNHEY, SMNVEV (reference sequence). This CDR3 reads CASSVPTGTGNTEAFF. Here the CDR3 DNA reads TGTGCCAGCAGTGTCCCGACAGGGACGGGAAACACTGAAGCTTTCTTT.

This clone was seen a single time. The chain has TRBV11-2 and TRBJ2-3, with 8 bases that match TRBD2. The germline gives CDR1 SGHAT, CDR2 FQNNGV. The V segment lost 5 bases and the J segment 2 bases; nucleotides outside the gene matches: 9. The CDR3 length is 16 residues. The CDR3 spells CASSPPASGSTDTQYF. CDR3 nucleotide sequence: TGTGCCAGCAGCCCCCCGGCTAGCGGGTCCACAGATACGCAGTATTTT.

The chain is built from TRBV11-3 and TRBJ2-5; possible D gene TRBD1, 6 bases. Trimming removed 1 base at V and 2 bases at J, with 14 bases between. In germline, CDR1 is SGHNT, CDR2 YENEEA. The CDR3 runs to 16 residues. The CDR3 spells CASSLGDQGSQETQYF. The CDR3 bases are TGTGCCAGCAGCTTAGGTGATCAGGGGTCACAAGAGACCCAGTACTTC. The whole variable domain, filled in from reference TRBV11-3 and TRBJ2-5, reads EAGVVQSPRYKIIEKKQPVAFWCNPISGHNTLYWYLQNLGQGPELLIRYENEEAVDDSQLPKDRFSAERLKGVDSTLKIQPAELGDSAVYLCASSLGDQGSQETQYFGPGTRLLVL.

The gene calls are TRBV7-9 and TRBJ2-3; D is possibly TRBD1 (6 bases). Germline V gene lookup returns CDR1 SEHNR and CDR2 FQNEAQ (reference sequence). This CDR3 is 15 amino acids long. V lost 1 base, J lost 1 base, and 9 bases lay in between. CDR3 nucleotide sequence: TGTGCCAGCAGCTTAGACGGACAGCGCACAGATACGCAGTATTTT. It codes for CASSLDGQRTDTQYF.

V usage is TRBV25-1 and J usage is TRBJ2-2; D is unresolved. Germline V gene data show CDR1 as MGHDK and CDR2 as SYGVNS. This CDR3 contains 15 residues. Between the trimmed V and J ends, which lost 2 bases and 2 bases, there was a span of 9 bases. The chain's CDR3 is CASSEPTRNTGELFF. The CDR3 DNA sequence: TGTGCCAGCAGTGAACCAACAAGAAACACCGGGGAGCTGTTTTTT.

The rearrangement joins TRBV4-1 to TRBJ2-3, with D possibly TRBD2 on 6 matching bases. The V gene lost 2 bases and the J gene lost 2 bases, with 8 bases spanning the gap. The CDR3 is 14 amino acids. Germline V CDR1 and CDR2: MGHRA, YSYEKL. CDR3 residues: CASSQLAVTDTQYF. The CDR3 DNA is TGCGCCAGCAGCCAATTAGCGGTCACAGATACGCAGTATTTT.

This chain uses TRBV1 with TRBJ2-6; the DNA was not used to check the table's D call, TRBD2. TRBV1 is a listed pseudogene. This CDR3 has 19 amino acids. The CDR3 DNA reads TGCACCAGCAGCCAATCTCGGCAGCGGGGCCTCTCTGGGGCCAACGTCCTGACTTTC. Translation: CTSSQSRQRGLSGANVLTF.

The CDR3 here is CASSPRGGVNNQPQHF. The CDR3 nucleotides read TGTGCCAGCAGCCCACGGGGGGGGGTGAACAATCAGCCCCAGCATTTT. The chain uses TRBV7-2 and TRBJ1-5, with D possibly TRBD1 on 5 matching bases. The CDR3 sequence is 16 residues long. Looked up from germline, CDR1 is SGHTA and CDR2 is FQGNSA. Trimming stripped 5 bases from V and 3 bases from J, with 17 bases between.

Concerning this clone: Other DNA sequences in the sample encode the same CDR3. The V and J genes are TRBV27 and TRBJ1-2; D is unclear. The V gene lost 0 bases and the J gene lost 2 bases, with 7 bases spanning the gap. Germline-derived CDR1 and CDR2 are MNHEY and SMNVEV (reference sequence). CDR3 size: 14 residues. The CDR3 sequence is CASSLSAGNYGYTF. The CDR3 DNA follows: TGTGCCAGCAGTTTATCAGCGGGGAACTATGGCTACACCTTC.

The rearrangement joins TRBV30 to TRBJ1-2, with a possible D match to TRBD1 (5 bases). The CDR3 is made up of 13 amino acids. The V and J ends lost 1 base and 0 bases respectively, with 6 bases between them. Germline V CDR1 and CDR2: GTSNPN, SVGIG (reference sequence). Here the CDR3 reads CAWSGRANYGYTF. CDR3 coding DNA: TGTGCCTGGAGTGGCAGGGCTAACTATGGCTACACCTTC.

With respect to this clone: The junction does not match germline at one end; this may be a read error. The CDR3 region has the DNA TGTGCCAGCTGTGATCTTAATCAGCCCCAGCATTTT. This sequence encodes CASCDLNQPQHF. The gene calls are TRBV6-1 and TRBJ1-5, with unresolved D. Per the germline V gene, CDR1 is MNHNS and CDR2 is SASEGT. CDR3 size: 12 residues.